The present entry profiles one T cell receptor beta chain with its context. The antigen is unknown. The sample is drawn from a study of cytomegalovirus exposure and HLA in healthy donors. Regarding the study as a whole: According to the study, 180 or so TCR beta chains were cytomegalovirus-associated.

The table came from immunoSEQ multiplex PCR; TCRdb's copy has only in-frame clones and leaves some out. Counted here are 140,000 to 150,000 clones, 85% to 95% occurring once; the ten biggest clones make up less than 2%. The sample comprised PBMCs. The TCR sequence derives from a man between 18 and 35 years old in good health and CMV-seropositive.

CDR3 sequence reads: CASSQGQRDTQYF. The CDR3 nucleotides are TGTGCCAGCAGCCAAGGACAGAGAGATACGCAGTATTTT. The chain links TRBV14 to TRBJ2-3; D perhaps matches TRBD1 (5 bases). Trimming left V 1 base short and J 5 bases short, with 7 bases between. The CDR3 loop spans 13 amino acids. Looked up from germline, CDR1 is SGHDN and CDR2 is FVKESK.